The subject of this entry is one TCR beta chain. Because it lacks the conserved phenylalanine or tryptophan at the end, this CDR3 is likely a read error. TCR beta CDR3 region amplification was performed from RNA transcripts. HTBI primers were the set used in a first-round RT-PCR of the TCR CDR3. TCRdb independently ran MiXCR on the multiplex PCR reads; one entry per CDR3 protein. The repertoire holds a few hundred thousand distinct CDR3 sequences, with under 15% as singletons. This entry belongs to a study of T cells in Graves' hyperthyroidism and ophthalmopathy. CDR3 length: 18 amino acids. CDR1 MDHEN and CDR2 SYDVKM come from the germline V gene. Trimming cost V 2 bases and J 5 bases, with 24 bases left between them.

This clonotype was sampled from a woman aged 25 to 39 with Graves' hyperthyroidism. Sequencing was done on a sample of blood. The chain combines TRBV28 with TRBJ2-5; D not certain. The CDR3 here is CASSLIVFASSHGETQYL. In DNA, the CDR3 is TGTGCCAGCAGTTTAATTGTTTTCGCGTCGAGTCATGGGGAGACCCAGTACCTC.